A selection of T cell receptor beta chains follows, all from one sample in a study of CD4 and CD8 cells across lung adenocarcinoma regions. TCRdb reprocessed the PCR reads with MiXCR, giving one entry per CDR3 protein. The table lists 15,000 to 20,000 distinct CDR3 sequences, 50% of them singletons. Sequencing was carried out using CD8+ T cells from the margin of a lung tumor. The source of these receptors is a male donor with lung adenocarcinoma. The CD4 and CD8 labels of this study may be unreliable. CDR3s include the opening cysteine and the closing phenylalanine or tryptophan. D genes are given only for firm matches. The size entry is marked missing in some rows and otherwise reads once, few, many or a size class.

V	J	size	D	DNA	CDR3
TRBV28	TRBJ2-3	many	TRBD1	TGTGCCAGCGACACAGGGGGTGTATCAGATACGCAGTATTTT	CASDTGGVSDTQYF
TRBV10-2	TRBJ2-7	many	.	TGCGCCAGCAGGGGACTCAGCGAGCAGTACTTC	CASRGLSEQYF
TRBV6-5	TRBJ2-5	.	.	TGTGCCAGCAGTTACTCGTGGGGGGCCACAAAAGAGACCCAGTACTTC	CASSYSWGATKETQYF
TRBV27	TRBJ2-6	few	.	TGTGCCAGCAGTTTGACCGGGGCCAACGACCAGAATTTC	CASSLTGANDQNF
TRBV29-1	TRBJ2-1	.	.	TGCAGCGTTGAAGATCCCGACAGACAATCCTACAATGAGCAGTTCTTC	CSVEDPDRQSYNEQFF
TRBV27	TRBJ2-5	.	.	TGTGCCAGCAGTTTTGGCGGGTCCTTACAAGAGACCCAGTACTTC	CASSFGGSLQETQYF
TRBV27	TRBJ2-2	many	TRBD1	TGTGCCAGCACCAGGACAGGGTCCGGGGAGCTGTTTTTT	CASTRTGSGELFF
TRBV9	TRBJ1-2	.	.	TGTGCCAGCAGCGTAGCGGAGCGGGGCTACACCTTC	CASSVAERGYTF
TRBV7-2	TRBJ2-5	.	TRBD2	TGTGCCAGCAGCCGTGGGCTAGCGGGGGGCCAAGAGACCCAGTACTTC	CASSRGLAGGQETQYF
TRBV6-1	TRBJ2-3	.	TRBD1	TGTGCCAGGGGCAAAGGGGGCCGAGCGCAAGAGACGCAGTACTTT	CARGKGGRAQETQYF
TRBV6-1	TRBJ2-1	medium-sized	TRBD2	TGTGCCAGCAGTGAATGGTCTAGCGGGAGCTACAATGAGCAGTTCTTC	CASSEWSSGSYNEQFF
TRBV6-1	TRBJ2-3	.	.	TGTGCCAGCAGTGAAGCCGGGGCAGGGGACGGGGATACGCAGTACTTT	CASSEAGAGDGDTQYF
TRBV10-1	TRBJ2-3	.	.	TGCGCCAGGGGGGTGGGGGGCTGTGACAAAGAGACGCAGTATTTC	CARGVGGCDKETQYF
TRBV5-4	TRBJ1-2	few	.	TGTGCCAGCAGCCCCCCCGCAGGGGCCCTCGGTGGCTACACCTTC	CASSPPAGALGGYTF
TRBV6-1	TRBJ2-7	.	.	TGTGCCAGCAATAGTTACGAGCTGTACTTC	CASNSYELYF
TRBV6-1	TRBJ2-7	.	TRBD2	TGTGCCAGCAGGGAAGCCGGGGGAGGGGTCGAAGATACGCAGTACTTC	CASREAGGGVEDTQYF
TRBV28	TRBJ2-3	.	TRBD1	TGTGCCAGCAGTGGACAGGGATTGGGCACAGATACGCAGTATTTT	CASSGQGLGTDTQYF
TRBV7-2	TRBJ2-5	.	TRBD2	TGTGCCAGCAGCTTAGCCGGTCTAGCGGGAGGCCAAGAGACCCAGTACTTC	CASSLAGLAGGQETQYF
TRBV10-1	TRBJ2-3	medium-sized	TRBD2	TGCGCCAGCAGTGCGATAGCGGGAGGAACCACAGATACGCAGTATTTT	CASSAIAGGTTDTQYF
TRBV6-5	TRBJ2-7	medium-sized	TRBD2	TGTGCCAGCACTAGGACTAGCGGCTACGAGCAGTACTTC	CASTRTSGYEQYF
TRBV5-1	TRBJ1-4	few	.	TGCGCCAGCAGCGTGGGGCCAACAGGGACCAATGAAAAACTGTTTTTT	CASSVGPTGTNEKLFF
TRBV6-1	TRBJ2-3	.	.	TGTGCCAGCAGTGACCATTGGGGGGGGCGTGTCCAAGAGACCCAGTATTTC	CASSDHWGGRVQETQYF
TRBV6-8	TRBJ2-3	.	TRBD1	TGTGGCGGCAGGGGGCTGTGCGGCAAAAATACGCAGTATTTT	CGGRGLCGKNTQYF
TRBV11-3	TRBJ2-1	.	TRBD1	TGTGCCAGCAGCTTAGAGGGGACAGGGAAGAATGAGCAGTTCTTC	CASSLEGTGKNEQFF
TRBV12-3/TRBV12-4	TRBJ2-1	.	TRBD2	TGTGCCAGCAGGCCCGGACTAGCGCAAGATGAGCAGTTCTTC	CASRPGLAQDEQFF
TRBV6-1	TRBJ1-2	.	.	TGTGCCAGCAGTGATGGTTTACGCGGCTACACCTTC	CASSDGLRGYTF
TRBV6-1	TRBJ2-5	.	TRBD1	TGTGCCAGCAGCACGGGACAGGGGAGGAGAGAGACCCAGTACTTC	CASSTGQGRRETQYF
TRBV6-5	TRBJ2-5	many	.	TGTGCCAGCAGTTACAACGGCGGCACGGGGACCCAGTACTTC	CASSYNGGTGTQYF
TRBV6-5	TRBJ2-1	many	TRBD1	TGTGCCAGCAGTTCCGGGACAGGGGGCAATGAGCAGTTCTTC	CASSSGTGGNEQFF
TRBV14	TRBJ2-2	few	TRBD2	TGTGCCAGCAGCCGGGGACTAGCGGGAGTGCTCGGGGAGCTGTTTTTT	CASSRGLAGVLGELFF
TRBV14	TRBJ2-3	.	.	TGTGCCAGCGGGGAAGTGGGGGGAGGTGACACAGATACGCAGTATTTC	CASGEVGGGDTDTQYF
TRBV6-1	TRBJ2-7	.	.	TGTGGCGGCAGTGAACTAGTGACGCAGTACTTC	CGGSELVTQYF
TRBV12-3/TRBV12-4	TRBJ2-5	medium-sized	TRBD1	TGTGCCAGCAGTTTATATAGGGGCGGACAGGCTAAAGAGACCCAGTACTTC	CASSLYRGGQAKETQYF
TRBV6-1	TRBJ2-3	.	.	TGTGCCAGCCGCGAATCGGGTAGGAGAGCCAAAGATACTCAGTATTTT	CASRESGRRAKDTQYF
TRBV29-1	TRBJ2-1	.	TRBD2	TGCAGCGGATTAACTAGCGGCAATGAGCAGTTCTTC	CSGLTSGNEQFF
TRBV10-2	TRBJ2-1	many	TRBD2	TGCGCCAGCAGGGCGGGAGGGCCGAAGAATGAGCAGTTCTTC	CASRAGGPKNEQFF
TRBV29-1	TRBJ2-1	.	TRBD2	TGCAGCGTTGCCAAGCTAGCGGGAGGCATAATCTACAATGAGCAGTTCTTC	CSVAKLAGGIIYNEQFF
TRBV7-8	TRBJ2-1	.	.	TGTGCCAGCAGCTTAGGAGGGGCACTCGAGCAGTTCTTC	CASSLGGALEQFF
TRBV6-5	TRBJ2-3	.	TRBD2	TGTGCCAGCAGTTACTCCCACGCGGGAGGCACAGATACGCAGTATTTT	CASSYSHAGGTDTQYF
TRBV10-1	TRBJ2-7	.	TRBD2	TGCGCGGGCAGCGGGAGAGGGGACCCAGATACGCAGTACTTC	CAGSGRGDPDTQYF
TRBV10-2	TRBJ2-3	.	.	TGCGCCAGCACGGGTTCGGGAGCCAGAAGCACGCAGTATTTC	CASTGSGARSTQYF
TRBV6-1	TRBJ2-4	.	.	TGTGCCCGCAGCCCATGGCTGTCGCCCAAAGACATTCAGTATTTC	CARSPWLSPKDIQYF
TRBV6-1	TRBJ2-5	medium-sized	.	TGTGCCAGCAGTGAAGAAGCAGGGGCGGGGACCCAGTACTTC	CASSEEAGAGTQYF
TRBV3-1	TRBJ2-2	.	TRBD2	TGTGCCAGCAGCCAATCATCTGGCGGGACGGGAGGCGGGGAGCTGTTTTTT	CASSQSSGGTGGGELFF
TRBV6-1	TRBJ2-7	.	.	TGTGCCAGCCAAACCGGGTCGGGGGTGGCCGAGCAGTACTTC	CASQTGSGVAEQYF
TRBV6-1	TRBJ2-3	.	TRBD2	TGTGCCAGCTCCAAGGGGCGACTAGCGGCAGATATGCAGTACTTT	CASSKGRLAADMQYF
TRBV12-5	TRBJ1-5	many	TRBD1	TGTGCTAGTGGTTGGACAGGGCCAACTAATCAGCCCCAGCATTTT	CASGWTGPTNQPQHF
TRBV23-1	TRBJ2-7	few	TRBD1	TGCGCCAGCACTTTGCGGCCGACAGGGGACGAGCAGTACTTC	CASTLRPTGDEQYF
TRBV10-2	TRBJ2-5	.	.	TGTGCGAGGCGCGGGGGCCGGGACCAAGAGACCCAGTACTTC	CARRGGRDQETQYF
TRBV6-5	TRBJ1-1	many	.	TGTGCCAGCAGCCGACACGGGACGAACACTGAAGCTTTCTTT	CASSRHGTNTEAFF
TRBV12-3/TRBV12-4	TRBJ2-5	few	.	TGTGCCAGCAGTTTATGGGAGGAAGAGACCCAGTACTTC	CASSLWEEETQYF
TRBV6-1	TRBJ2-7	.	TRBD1	TGTGCCAGCAGTGAGGGACAGGGGCTCTACGAGCAGTACTTC	CASSEGQGLYEQYF
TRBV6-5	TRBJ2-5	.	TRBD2	TGTGCCAGCAGTTTGACTAGCGGATTCTCTGGGGCCAACGTCCAGTACTTC	CASSLTSGFSGANVQYF
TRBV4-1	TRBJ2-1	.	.	TGCGCCAGCAGCCAAGACCCGGGACCTGAGCAGTTCTTC	CASSQDPGPEQFF
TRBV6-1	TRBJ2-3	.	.	TGTGCCAGCAGCGAAGCGGGGATGTGGGTTGGGGACATTCAGTATTTT	CASSEAGMWVGDIQYF
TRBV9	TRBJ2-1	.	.	TGTGCCAGCAGCGTAGTCGGGGAGCCCTACAATGAGCAGTTCTTC	CASSVVGEPYNEQFF
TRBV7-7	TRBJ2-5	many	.	TGTGCTAGCAGCCGGAGCGTGGGGGAGACCCAGTACTTC	CASSRSVGETQYF
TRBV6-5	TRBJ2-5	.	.	TGTGCCAGGGGTTACGGGGGAGGTGACAAAGAGACGCAGTACTTC	CARGYGGGDKETQYF